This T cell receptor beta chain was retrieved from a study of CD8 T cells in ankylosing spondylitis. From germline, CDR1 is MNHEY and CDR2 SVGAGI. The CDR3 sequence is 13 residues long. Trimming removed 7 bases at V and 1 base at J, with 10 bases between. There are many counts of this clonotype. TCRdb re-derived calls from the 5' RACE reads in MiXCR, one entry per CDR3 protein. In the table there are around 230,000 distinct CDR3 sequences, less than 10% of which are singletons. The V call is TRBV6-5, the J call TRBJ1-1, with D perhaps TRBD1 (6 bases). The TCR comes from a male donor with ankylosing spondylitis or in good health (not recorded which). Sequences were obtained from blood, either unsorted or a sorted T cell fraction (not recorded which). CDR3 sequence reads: CASTWGQNTEAFF. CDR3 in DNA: TGTGCCAGCACTTGGGGACAGAACACTGAAGCTTTCTTT.